The T cell receptor beta chain described here comes from a study of blood T cells in healthy people across ages. Study results and limitations: Older individuals had lower TCR beta diversity per million T cells (the decline was roughly linear).

This clonotype showed up just a few times. As yet, its antigen is unknown. PCR was performed a second time for about 7 to 11 cycles using a sample-barcoded 5' primer and a J-beta primer mix. Via MiXCR, TCRdb re-called the 5' RACE reads, giving one row per CDR3 protein. The table lists over a million distinct CDR3 sequences, approximately 40% of them singletons, with roughly 7.9% in the top ten. This receptor was obtained from a woman between 18 and 30 years old in good health. Sequencing was done on a sample of blood.

The CDR3 spells CSVAPGQGGQPQHF. For the CDR3, the DNA is TGCAGCGTTGCGCCTGGACAGGGGGGTCAGCCCCAGCATTTT. V is TRBV29-1 and J is TRBJ1-5; 10 bases match TRBD1. With V trimmed by 4 bases and J by 6 bases, 6 bases remained unmatched. CDR1 and CDR2 from the germline V gene are SQVTM and ANQGSEA. CDR3 length: 14 residues. The full variable domain, rest sourced from reference TRBV29-1 and TRBJ1-5, is SAVISQKPSRDICQRGTSLTIQCQVDSQVTMMFWYRQQPGQSLTLIATANQGSEATYESGFVIDKFPISRPNLTFSTLTVSNMSPEDSSIYLCSVAPGQGGQPQHFGDGTRLSIL.